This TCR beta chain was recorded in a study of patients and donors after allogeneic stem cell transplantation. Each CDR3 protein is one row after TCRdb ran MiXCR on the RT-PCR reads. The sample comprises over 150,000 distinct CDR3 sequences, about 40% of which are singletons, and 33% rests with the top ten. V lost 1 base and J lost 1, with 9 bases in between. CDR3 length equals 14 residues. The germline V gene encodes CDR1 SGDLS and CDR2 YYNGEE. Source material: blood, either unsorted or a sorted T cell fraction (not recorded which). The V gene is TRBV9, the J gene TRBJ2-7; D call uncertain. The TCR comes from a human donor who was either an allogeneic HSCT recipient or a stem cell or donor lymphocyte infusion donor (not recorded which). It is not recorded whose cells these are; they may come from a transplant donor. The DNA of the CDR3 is TGTGCCAGCAGCGTAAACCTCCTTTCCTACGAGCAGTACTTC. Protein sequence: CASSVNLLSYEQYF.